A selection of T cell receptor beta chains follows, all from one sample in a study of regulatory T cells in long-lasting Graves disease. MiXCR was run by TCRdb on the multiplex PCR reads, yielding one entry per CDR3 protein. The sample consists of more than 350,000 distinct CDR3 sequences, 15% of them appearing once. This sample also belongs to another study, concerning T cells in Graves' hyperthyroidism and ophthalmopathy.

The sequencing here drew on peripheral blood mononuclear cells (PBMCs), taken at new diagnosis, from a patient treated with antithyroid drugs. The receptors originated from a woman in her thirties with Graves disease. The CDR3 runs from the conserved cysteine through the conserved F or W. The D gene is left open where the match is weak. Clone size is stated in some rows and not others, as once, few, many or a class when expanded.

V	J	D	size	CDR3	DNA
TRBV15	TRBJ1-1	TRBD1	few	CATSRDEGAPNTEAFF	TGTGCCACCAGCAGAGATGAGGGGGCCCCGAACACTGAAGCTTTCTTT
TRBV10-2	TRBJ2-7	.	few	CASREGTSYEQYF	TGCGCCAGCAGGGAGGGGACGTCCTACGAGCAGTACTTC
TRBV19	TRBJ1-5	.	.	CASSRGLGTSNQPQHF	TGTGCCAGTAGTAGGGGCCTTGGGACGAGCAATCAGCCCCAGCATTTT
TRBV7-9	TRBJ2-3	.	.	CANSVGSRNTDTQYF	TGTGCCAACAGCGTCGGGAGCCGCAACACAGATACGCAGTATTTT
TRBV27	TRBJ1-5	.	many	CASSLLTGRNQPQHF	TGTGCCAGCAGTTTATTAACAGGTAGAAATCAGCCCCAGCATTTT
TRBV12-3/TRBV12-4	TRBJ2-7	TRBD2	many	CASSYLTSGSSYEQYF	TGTGCCAGCAGTTACCTGACTAGCGGGAGCTCCTACGAGCAGTACTTC
TRBV6-2/TRBV6-3	TRBJ2-1	.	few	CASSYSAETLDEQFF	TGTGCCAGCAGTTACTCGGCGGAGACCCTTGATGAGCAGTTCTTC
TRBV20-1	TRBJ1-2	.	once	CSARAQSLGYTF	TGCAGTGCTAGAGCACAATCGCTGGGCTACACCTTC
TRBV11-2	TRBJ2-7	TRBD2	.	CASRPWGGGGQGSYEQYF	TGTGCCAGCAGACCGTGGGGTGGCGGGGGGCAAGGGTCCTACGAGCAGTACTTC
TRBV15	TRBJ2-2	TRBD2	.	CATRDGTSGSTGELFF	TGTGCCACCAGAGACGGGACTAGCGGGAGTACCGGGGAGCTGTTTTTT
TRBV30	TRBJ2-3	.	many	CAWRELDTQYF	TGTGCCTGGAGGGAGCTAGATACGCAGTATTTT
TRBV30	TRBJ1-4	.	few	CAWSLPEKLFF	TGTGCCTGGAGTCTACCCGAAAAACTGTTTTTT
TRBV3-1	TRBJ2-1	.	many	CASSPKLYRSSYNEQFF	TGTGCCAGCAGCCCCAAGTTGTACCGGAGCTCCTACAATGAGCAGTTCTTC
TRBV13	TRBJ1-3	.	.	CASSPVARTVESGNTIYF	TGTGCCAGCAGCCCGGTTGCCAGGACAGTAGAGTCAGGAAACACCATATATTTT
TRBV7-8	TRBJ1-1	.	many	CASSLDPGSTEAFF	TGTGCCAGCAGCTTAGACCCCGGGAGCACTGAAGCTTTCTTT
TRBV6-2/TRBV6-3	TRBJ2-5	TRBD2	.	CASSGTMGETQYF	TGTGCCAGCAGTGGGACTATGGGAGAGACCCAGTACTTC
TRBV29-1	TRBJ2-5	.	.	CSVLGGETQYF	TGCAGCGTTCTGGGGGGAGAGACCCAGTACTTC
TRBV12-3/TRBV12-4	TRBJ2-1	.	many	CATVPGVMGEQFF	TGTGCCACCGTCCCGGGCGTAATGGGGGAGCAGTTCTTC
TRBV11-2	TRBJ2-3	TRBD2	many	CASRRYPGTSGSTDTQYF	TGTGCCAGCAGACGCTACCCCGGGACTAGCGGTAGCACAGATACGCAGTATTTT
TRBV4-1	TRBJ2-5	TRBD2	.	CALRGGETQYF	TGCGCCCTCCGGGGAGGGGAGACCCAGTACTTC
TRBV7-6	TRBJ2-3	TRBD1	few	CASSLVGTGGDTQYF	TGTGCCAGCAGCTTAGTCGGAACAGGGGGGGATACGCAGTATTTT
TRBV28	TRBJ1-4	.	few	CASSLWSATNEKLFF	TGTGCCAGCAGTTTATGGTCCGCAACTAATGAAAAACTGTTTTTT
TRBV6-1	TRBJ2-7	.	.	CASSRERGRAYEQYF	TGTGCCAGCAGCCGCGAACGGGGCAGGGCCTACGAGCAGTACTTC
TRBV11-3	TRBJ2-3	TRBD2	.	CASSSRSGSGRKSTDTQYF	TGTGCCAGCAGCTCCCGATCGGGTAGCGGGAGGAAAAGCACAGATACGCAGTATTTT
TRBV24-1	TRBJ2-5	.	.	CATSDTRPGRVRETQYF	TGTGCCACCAGTGACACGAGGCCGGGAAGGGTGCGGGAGACCCAGTACTTC
TRBV18	TRBJ1-2	.	many	CASSLRDTSGYGYTF	TGTGCCAGCTCACTACGGGACACGAGTGGCTATGGCTACACCTTC
TRBV11-1	TRBJ2-1	.	many	CASSSQQGGYNEQFF	TGTGCCAGCAGCTCCCAGCAGGGTGGGTACAATGAGCAGTTCTTC
TRBV30	TRBJ2-3	.	many	CAWSVGLAEADTQYF	TGTGCCTGGAGTGTAGGCCTAGCTGAGGCCGATACGCAGTATTTT
TRBV12-3/TRBV12-4	TRBJ2-2	.	many	CASQTTRAGGVGSGELFF	TGTGCCAGCCAGACCACTAGGGCCGGAGGGGTTGGTTCCGGGGAGCTGTTTTTT
TRBV5-1	TRBJ2-2	.	many	CASSPRGTTANTGELFF	TGCGCCAGCAGCCCGAGGGGGACTACCGCGAACACCGGGGAGCTGTTTTTT
TRBV19	TRBJ2-1	.	few	CASSIGGRGGEQFF	TGTGCCAGTAGTATAGGGGGGAGAGGGGGGGAGCAGTTCTTC
TRBV5-5	TRBJ1-5	TRBD1	.	CASSPDRETRSNQPQHF	TGTGCCAGCAGCCCGGACAGGGAAACCCGGAGCAATCAGCCCCAGCATTTT
TRBV11-3	TRBJ2-1	TRBD2	many	CASSSEAGGEQFF	TGTGCCAGCAGCTCGGAAGCGGGGGGTGAGCAGTTCTTC
TRBV2	TRBJ2-3	TRBD2	many	CASSVAGGATDTQYF	TGTGCCAGCAGTGTAGCGGGAGGGGCCACAGATACGCAGTATTTT
TRBV9	TRBJ2-7	.	few	CASSPLPQSYEQYF	TGTGCCAGCAGCCCCCTGCCCCAATCCTACGAGCAGTACTTC
TRBV28	TRBJ2-7	.	.	CASSLRLGLGAGLYEQYF	TGTGCCAGCAGTTTACGACTAGGCCTGGGGGCGGGACTCTACGAGCAGTACTTC
TRBV20-1	TRBJ1-1	.	many	CSVFTGYGLYTEAFF	TGCAGTGTCTTTACAGGGTACGGGCTCTACACTGAAGCTTTCTTT
TRBV3-1	TRBJ1-6	.	few	CASSHGSSYNSPLHF	TGTGCCAGCAGCCATGGATCCTCCTATAATTCACCCCTCCACTTT
TRBV2	TRBJ1-2	.	many	CASSDNGYTF	TGTGCCAGCAGTGATAATGGCTACACCTTC
TRBV11-3	TRBJ2-3	.	.	CASSLEGEGDTQYF	TGTGCCAGCAGCTTAGAGGGAGAGGGGGATACGCAGTATTTT
TRBV7-9	TRBJ1-1	.	.	CASSQQGYTEAFF	TGTGCCAGCAGCCAACAGGGTTACACTGAAGCTTTCTTT
TRBV25-1	TRBJ1-2	.	.	CASRGQTDYGYTF	TGTGCCAGCAGGGGTCAGACGGACTATGGCTACACCTTC
TRBV12-3/TRBV12-4	TRBJ2-3	.	.	CASSLSWDTQYF	TGTGCCAGCAGTTTATCGTGGGATACGCAGTATTTT
TRBV6-1	TRBJ2-5	TRBD2	many	CASSESSGRAETQYF	TGTGCCAGCAGTGAGTCCAGCGGGAGGGCAGAGACCCAGTACTTC
TRBV12-3/TRBV12-4	TRBJ2-5	.	.	CASSLLARLETQYF	TGTGCCAGCAGTTTACTAGCAAGGCTGGAGACCCAGTACTTC
TRBV20-1	TRBJ2-3	TRBD2	.	CSARGGLAGGAQYF	TGCAGTGCTAGAGGGGGACTAGCGGGAGGGGCACAGTATTTT
TRBV2	TRBJ2-3	TRBD2	many	CASSDLAGSLTDTQYF	TGTGCCAGCAGTGACCTAGCGGGATCCCTCACAGATACGCAGTATTTT
TRBV9	TRBJ1-5	.	.	CASSPQVSNQPQHF	TGTGCCAGCAGCCCCCAGGTTAGCAATCAGCCCCAGCATTTT
TRBV3-1	TRBJ2-2	TRBD2	.	CASSGTSGHTGELFF	TGTGCCAGCAGCGGGACTAGCGGCCACACCGGGGAGCTGTTTTTT
TRBV11-2	TRBJ1-1	.	many	CASSTWGENTEAFF	TGTGCCAGCAGCACCTGGGGGGAGAACACTGAAGCTTTCTTT
TRBV20-1	TRBJ2-2	.	many	CSARWGLNTGELFF	TGCAGTGCTAGATGGGGCTTGAACACCGGGGAGCTGTTTTTT
TRBV12-3/TRBV12-4	TRBJ2-1	.	many	CASSPTSYNEQFF	TGTGCCAGCAGTCCGACATCGTACAATGAGCAGTTCTTC
TRBV24-1	TRBJ2-1	.	few	CATSDRTASSYNEQFF	TGTGCCACCAGTGACAGGACGGCTAGCTCCTACAATGAGCAGTTCTTC
TRBV20-1	TRBJ2-1	TRBD2	many	CSAPSGTSGIVSYNEQFF	TGCAGTGCTCCCTCCGGGACTAGCGGGATAGTGTCCTACAATGAGCAGTTCTTC
TRBV5-5	TRBJ1-1	TRBD1	many	CASSFRQGVDTEAFF	TGTGCCAGCAGCTTTCGACAGGGAGTCGACACTGAAGCTTTCTTT
TRBV5-1	TRBJ2-1	TRBD2	few	CASSLRLAGGSSYNEQFF	TGCGCCAGCAGCTTGCGGCTAGCGGGAGGGAGCTCCTACAATGAGCAGTTCTTC
TRBV18	TRBJ2-3	.	many	CASSPTTLHTDTQYF	TGTGCCAGCTCACCAACAACCTTACACACAGATACGCAGTATTTT